The clone carrying this TCR beta chain was seen more than once but under ten times. Germline CDR1 and CDR2: LGHNA and YNFKEQ. V shed 0 bases and J shed 4 bases, with 10 bases lying between them. This CDR3 region has 15 residues. One entry per CDR3 protein, called by TCRdb with MiXCR from the 5' RACE reads. The sample contains about 64,000 distinct CDR3 sequences, around 6.5% of which appear only once. The data originate from a study of CD8 T cells in ankylosing spondylitis. The chain combines TRBV4-2 with TRBJ2-1; the D gene is possibly TRBD1 (5 bases). This clonotype was obtained from a male donor with ankylosing spondylitis. The sequenced sample was synovial fluid, either unsorted or a sorted T cell fraction (not recorded which). CDR3 protein: CASSQEGAQYNEQFF. The CDR3 DNA sequence: TGTGCCAGCAGCCAAGAAGGGGCTCAGTACAATGAGCAGTTCTTC.